Described below is a single T cell receptor (beta chain) sequence and its context. The data were obtained in a study of monozygotic twins with inflammatory bowel disease. This CDR3 region has 14 residues. Germline V gives CDR1 SGDLS, CDR2 YYNGEE. TCRdb re-called the 5' RACE reads and catalogs CDR3 proteins one per entry, DNA excluded. This sample contains about 85,000 distinct CDR3 sequences. The sequenced sample was blood. This clonotype was obtained from a human donor with ulcerative colitis or Crohn's disease, or a healthy co-twin of an affected twin (not recorded which). The chain has TRBV9 and TRBJ1-1; without DNA, the TCRdb call of TRBD1 cannot be checked. The CDR3 sequence is CASSVAGANTEAFF.